One and the same sample provided the 8 T cell receptor beta chains below, sequenced in a study of T cell responses to AZD1222 COVID-19 vaccine. Libraries were prepared by immunoSEQ multiplex PCR; TCRdb keeps only in-frame clonotypes and omits some of them. The profile shows about 170,000 clones, roughly nine tenths of them singletons. Specimen: peripheral blood, collected on day 0 of AZD1222 vaccination. These receptors were obtained from an adult in good health.

The chain recombines TRBV7-9 with TRBJ1-1; D possibly corresponds to TRBD1 (5 bases). Trimming removed 5 bases at V and 1 base at J, with 14 bases between. The CDR3 covers 15 residues. Germline-derived CDR1 and CDR2 are SEHNR and FQNEAQ (reference sequence). The CDR3 loop is CASSGEDTTNTEAFF. The CDR3 coding sequence is TGTGCCAGCAGCGGGGAGGACACTACGAACACTGAAGCTTTCTTT.

The chain joins TRBV6-1 to TRBJ1-2, with 10 bases identical to TRBD1. J lost 6 bases, V lost 4 bases, and 11 bases had no gene match. Germline V gives CDR1 MNHNS, CDR2 SASEGT. This CDR3 contains 16 residues. Here the CDR3 reads CASSATNGDRGNGYTF. Here the CDR3 DNA reads TGTGCCAGCAGTGCAACGAATGGGGACAGGGGAAATGGCTACACCTTC.

The V and J genes are TRBV5-1 and TRBJ2-5; the D gene is possibly TRBD2 (6 bases). Germline V CDR1 and CDR2: SGHRS, YFSETQ. V gave up 4 bases and J gave up 0 bases, with 16 bases separating them. The CDR3 totals 16 residues. The CDR3 loop reads CASSPQGLTYQETQYF. Here the CDR3 DNA reads TGCGCCAGCAGCCCCCAGGGACTCACTTACCAAGAGACCCAGTACTTC. The variable domain in full, completed from reference TRBV5-1 and TRBJ2-5, reads KAGVTQTPRYLIKTRGQQVTLSCSPISGHRSVSWYQQTPGQGLQFLFEYFSETQRNKGNFPGRFSGRQFSNSRSEMNVSTLELGDSALYLCASSPQGLTYQETQYFGPGTRLLVL.

V gene TRBV6-5 combines with J gene TRBJ2-1, with 15 bases fitting TRBD2. This CDR3 region has 16 residues. CDR1 is MNHEY and CDR2 is SVGAGI in the germline V gene. V lost 2 bases to trimming and J lost 6 bases; unmatched junction nucleotides: 2. CDR3 in DNA: TGTGCCAGCAGTTACCGGACTAGCGGGGGGGCCAATGAGCAGTTCTTC. Translating gives CASSYRTSGGANEQFF.

This clone came up a few times. The chain joins TRBV2 to TRBJ1-6; D unresolved. The V gene's germline CDR1 is SNHLY and CDR2 FYNNEI. The CDR3 is 14 amino acids. Trimming shortened V by 5 bases and J by 8 bases, and 13 bases separated the two germline ends. CDR3 region: CASSPLPEDSPLHF. CDR3 in DNA: TGTGCCAGCAGTCCACTCCCCGAGGATTCACCCCTCCACTTT.

This clone was seen once. The rearrangement joins TRBV29-1 to TRBJ1-5, with unresolved D. This CDR3 contains 13 residues. The V gene's germline CDR1 is SQVTM and CDR2 ANQGSEA. V lost 4 bases to trimming and J lost 1 base, with 8 bases between them. CDR3: CSVGPGSNQPQHF. The DNA for the CDR3 is TGCAGCGTTGGTCCAGGAAGCAATCAGCCCCAGCATTTT.

This clone is a singleton in its sample. The chain uses TRBV7-9 and TRBJ2-3; perhaps TRBD1 as D (5 bases). V lost 1 base and J 0 bases, leaving 17 bases between the germline ends. This CDR3 has 18 amino acids. In germline, CDR1 is SEHNR, CDR2 FQNEAQ (reference sequence). CDR3 coding DNA: TGTGCCAGCAGCTTAGTCAGGTGGCAGGGTCCTAGCACAGATACGCAGTATTTT. The encoded protein is CASSLVRWQGPSTDTQYF.

The rearrangement links TRBV4-3 to TRBJ1-6; weak D call: TRBD1 (6 bases). The length of the CDR3 is 17 residues. Trimming shortened V by 0 bases and J by 10 bases, and 19 bases separated the two germline ends. Per the germline V gene, CDR1 is LGHNA and CDR2 is YSLEER. CDR3 protein: CASSQDLGAQTRSPLHF. The DNA for the CDR3 is TGCGCCAGCAGCCAAGATTTGGGGGCGCAAACACGCTCACCCCTCCACTTT.